Shown below are 31 T cell receptor beta chains from a single sample sequenced in a study of blood T cell repertoires in COVID-19. The protocol was immunoSEQ multiplex PCR, while the TCRdb copy is restricted to in-frame clones and leaves out a portion. The table shows 210,000 or so clones, with around 83% occurring only once. Sequencing input: peripheral blood. The receptor source for this set is a man over 45 with active or convalescent COVID-19.

The chain carries TRBV11-3 and TRBJ2-2; TRBD2 matches at 7 bases. The CDR3 is made up of 15 amino acids. V shed 5 bases and J 4 bases; nucleotides not matched to a gene: 7. The germline gives CDR1 SGHNT, CDR2 YENEEA. The CDR3 bases are TGTGCCAGCAGCCCAATAGCGGGTGGCACCGGGGAGCTGTTTTTT. Amino acid sequence: CASSPIAGGTGELFF.

The chain joins TRBV5-1 to TRBJ1-4; the D gene is possibly TRBD1 (5 bases). This CDR3 spans 14 amino acids. Trimming stripped 2 bases from V and 6 bases from J, with 11 bases between. Germline CDR1 SGHRS, CDR2 YFSETQ. CDR3 DNA sequence: TGCGCCAGCAGCTTTGGGCCGGGGGATGAAAAACTGTTTTTT. Its protein is CASSFGPGDEKLFF.

The V gene is TRBV18, the J gene TRBJ1-2, with TRBD1 matching over 7 bases. This CDR3 is 14 amino acids long. The germline V gene has CDR1 KGHSH and CDR2 LQKENI. Trimming removed 1 base from V and 6 bases from J; junction bases left unmatched: 5. CDR3 bases: TGTGCCAGCTCACCACTAGACAGGGCTGATGGCTACACCTTC. Translated: CASSPLDRADGYTF.

The count of this clone is one. This chain links TRBV3-1 (or the pseudogene TRBV3-2) with TRBJ1-1, with TRBD1 matching over 8 bases. The CDR3 totals 13 residues. V trimming: 4 bases; J trimming: 8 bases; junction bases outside the gene matches: 6. The germline CDR1 and CDR2 sequences are LGHDT and YNNKEL (reference sequence). The CDR3 region is CASSPFGQGEAFF. CDR3 coding DNA: TGTGCCAGCAGCCCCTTTGGACAGGGCGAAGCTTTCTTT.

CDR3: CASSLGLAGVETQYF. The CDR3 DNA follows: TGTGCCAGCAGCTTGGGACTAGCGGGAGTAGAGACCCAGTACTTC. This chain uses TRBV11-2 with TRBJ2-5, with 14 bases that match TRBD2. This CDR3 contains 15 residues. V gave up 3 bases and J gave up 4 bases; unmatched junction bases: 1. Germline CDR1 and CDR2: SGHAT and FQNNGV.

The chain uses TRBV4-1 and TRBJ2-1, with 14 bases fitting TRBD2. CDR1 MGHRA and CDR2 YSYEKL come from the germline V gene. The CDR3 has 17 residues. The trim removed 0 bases at V and 8 bases at J, leaving 6 bases unmatched. The CDR3 here is CASSQDGTSGRRYEQFF. CDR3 DNA sequence: TGCGCCAGCAGCCAAGATGGGACTAGCGGGAGACGCTATGAGCAGTTCTTC.

This rearrangement joins TRBV11-3 to TRBJ1-1; D possibly corresponds to TRBD1 (5 bases). CDR3 length: 13 residues. Germline CDR1 and CDR2: SGHNT and YENEEA. V was clipped by 4 bases and J by 6 bases, with 12 bases between them. The CDR3 region is CASSSGQGSEAFF. The CDR3 DNA sequence: TGTGCCAGCAGCTCGGGTCAGGGATCTGAAGCTTTCTTT.

The chain uses TRBV6-5 and TRBJ2-7, with 9 bases identical to TRBD1. V dropped 7 bases and J dropped 6; count of bases not matched to a gene: 13. Germline CDR1 and CDR2: MNHEY and SVGAGI. This CDR3 is 15 amino acids long. The CDR3 region is CASTKGGQGRGEQYF. DNA of the CDR3: TGTGCCAGCACCAAGGGTGGACAGGGGAGGGGCGAGCAGTACTTC.

This chain links TRBV27 with TRBJ2-1; 14 bases are shared with TRBD2. The V gene end was trimmed by 1 base and the J gene end by 0 bases; junction bases not matched to a gene: 11. CDR1 is MNHEY and CDR2 is SMNVEV in the germline V gene (reference sequence). This CDR3 comprises 21 residues. Here the CDR3 reads CASSLWAKPGTSGSSYNEQFF. For the CDR3, the DNA is TGTGCCAGCAGTTTATGGGCGAAACCCGGGACTAGCGGGAGCTCCTACAATGAGCAGTTCTTC.

The DNA of the CDR3 is TGCGCCAGCAGCTGGGACAGGGAAGAGCAGTACTTC. This gives the protein CASSWDREEQYF. The J gene is TRBJ2-7, the V gene TRBV5-1; TRBD1 matches 9 bases. J was trimmed by 7 bases and V by 3 bases; bases with no gene match: 2. Germline loops: CDR1 SGHRS, CDR2 YFSETQ. CDR3 length: 12 residues.

This chain connects TRBV7-2 to TRBJ2-3, with 8 bases lining up with TRBD1. Germline loops: CDR1 SGHTA, CDR2 FQGNSA. CDR3 length: 14 residues. The trim removed 6 bases at V and 3 bases at J, leaving 5 bases unmatched. CDR3 residues: CASRDRVETDTQYF. In DNA form, the CDR3 reads TGTGCCAGCAGGGACAGGGTTGAAACAGATACGCAGTATTTT.

The chain carries TRBV18 and TRBJ2-1; TRBD2 matches 13 bases. V lost 3 bases to trimming and J lost 4 bases; unmatched junction nucleotides: 9. Per the germline V gene, CDR1 is KGHSH and CDR2 is LQKENI. This CDR3 has 18 amino acids. Here the CDR3 reads CASSPGLAGEAVYNEQFF. The CDR3 DNA reads TGTGCCAGCTCACCCGGACTAGCGGGAGAAGCGGTGTACAATGAGCAGTTCTTC.

The chain joins TRBV29-1 to TRBJ1-2, with TRBD1 as a possible D gene (5 bases). The CDR3 sequence is 14 residues long. From germline, CDR1 is SQVTM and CDR2 ANQGSEA. Trimming took off 2 bases at V and 4 bases at J, with 14 bases between the two ends. The CDR3 nucleotides read TGCAGCGTTGAATCCCCCAGGGCAACCTATGGCTACACCTTC. It codes for CSVESPRATYGYTF.

V and J are TRBV29-1 and TRBJ2-7; TRBD2 matches at 9 bases. The CDR3 loop spans 14 amino acids. The J segment lost 5 bases and the V segment lost 5 bases, leaving 10 bases of the junction unmatched. Germline V gene sequence: CDR1 SQVTM, CDR2 ANQGSEA. The CDR3 protein is CSVLLGLAGHEQYF. CDR3 nucleotide sequence: TGCAGCGTTCTCTTGGGACTAGCAGGCCACGAGCAGTACTTC.

V is TRBV9 and J is TRBJ2-1; 14 bases are a match to TRBD2. Germline V CDR1 and CDR2: SGDLS, YYNGEE. The V and J ends lost 3 bases and 6 bases, in that order; junction bases with no gene match: 5. The CDR3 spans 16 residues. DNA for the CDR3: TGTGCCAGCAGCGGAGGGACTAGCGGGAGTGGCAATGAGCAGTTCTTC. It encodes CASSGGTSGSGNEQFF. Full variable domain (missing parts from reference TRBV9 and TRBJ2-1): DSGVTQTPKHLITATGQRVTLRCSPRSGDLSVYWYQQSLDQGLQFLIQYYNGEERAKGNILERFSAQQFPDLHSELNLSSLELGDSALYFCASSGGTSGSGNEQFFGPGTRLTVL.

The chain joins TRBV5-4 to TRBJ2-1; possibly TRBD2 for D (5 bases). V lost 0 bases, J lost 4 bases, and 14 bases lay in between. CDR3 length: 16 residues. Germline values: CDR1 SGHNT, CDR2 YYREEE (reference sequence). The CDR3, as DNA: TGTGCCAGCAGCTTGGGGGGTGGCGGGCCATACAATGAGCAGTTCTTC. It yields the protein CASSLGGGGPYNEQFF.

CDR3 nucleotide sequence: TGTGCCAGCAGCTCGTTGACAGGGGAGCAGTATTTT. Translating gives CASSSLTGEQYF. The J gene is TRBJ2-3, the V gene TRBV7-9; 8 bases align to TRBD1. The V gene's germline CDR1 is SEHNR and CDR2 FQNEAQ (reference sequence). This CDR3 comprises 12 residues. The J segment lost 11 bases and the V segment lost 4 bases, leaving 5 bases of the junction unmatched.

The rearrangement uses TRBV18 and TRBJ1-1, with unresolved D. CDR3 size: 14 residues. Trimming took off 0 bases at V and 11 bases at J, with 16 bases between the two ends. Per germline, CDR1 KGHSH and CDR2 LQKENI. DNA of the CDR3: TGTGCCAGCTCACCACCGGTTACTCCCCTACCGGCTTTCTTT. Its translation: CASSPPVTPLPAFF.

The chain employs TRBV7-9 and TRBJ1-3, with 7 bases matching TRBD1. The germline gives CDR1 SEHNR, CDR2 FQNEAQ (reference sequence). V lost 5 bases and J lost 1; bases outside the gene matches: 8. This CDR3 comprises 16 residues. The CDR3, as DNA: TGTGCCAGCAGCGGTGGGGGACAGTCTTCTGGAAACACCATATATTTT. Its translation: CASSGGGQSSGNTIYF.

V gene TRBV9 combines with J gene TRBJ1-6; 8 positions agree with TRBD1. CDR3 length: 13 residues. Per the germline V gene, CDR1 is SGDLS and CDR2 is YYNGEE. The junction had 4 bases not matched to a gene; V was cut back by 2 bases and J by 12 bases. CDR3 bases: TGTGCCAGCAGCGTGGGAGACAGGGGACCCCTCCACTTT. It is translated as CASSVGDRGPLHF. Using reference TRBV9 and TRBJ1-6 for the parts outside the CDR3, the full variable domain is DSGVTQTPKHLITATGQRVTLRCSPRSGDLSVYWYQQSLDQGLQFLIQYYNGEERAKGNILERFSAQQFPDLHSELNLSSLELGDSALYFCASSVGDRGPLHFGNGTRLTVT.

With respect to this clone: At one of its ends the junction is not consistent with the germline gene, which may arise from a read error. V and J are TRBV24-1 and TRBJ2-1, with 9 bases identical to TRBD1. This CDR3 has 12 residues. Per germline, CDR1 KGHDR and CDR2 SFDVKD. The CDR3 DNA sequence: TGTGCCACCAGTGATTTGGGACAGGGGTGGGTCTTC. Amino acids: CATSDLGQGWVF.

This rearrangement joins TRBV7-2 to TRBJ1-6; D is unclear. Germline CDR1 is SGHTA and CDR2 is FQGNSA. The CDR3 totals 17 residues. The V and J ends lost 6 bases and 0 bases respectively, with 15 bases between them. DNA of the CDR3: TGTGCCAGCAGAGTATACCGCGAGATCTCCTATAATTCACCCCTCCACTTT. Translated, it gives CASRVYREISYNSPLHF.

This clone appeared a single time. The chain has TRBV11-2 and TRBJ2-1, with 9 bases fitting TRBD2. With 4 bases clipped from V and 10 bases from J, the junction kept 8 bases outside the gene matches. Germline loops: CDR1 SGHAT, CDR2 FQNNGV. This CDR3 spans 14 amino acids. CDR3 nucleotide sequence: TGTGCCAGCAGCTCCTCGGCGGGGGGGCGGGAGCAGTTCTTC. It encodes CASSSSAGGREQFF.

CDR3 DNA: TGTGCCAGCTCACCCCTCGGACAATTATGGACCTTC. Protein sequence: CASSPLGQLWTF. The chain combines TRBV18 with TRBJ1-2; D might be TRBD1 (5 bases). Trimming removed 3 bases at V and 14 bases at J, with 16 bases between. The CDR3 spans 12 residues. Germline V gene sequence: CDR1 KGHSH, CDR2 LQKENI.

The chain uses TRBV29-1 and TRBJ1-1, with TRBD1 identical over 8 bases. J was trimmed by 0 bases and V by 6 bases; bases with no gene match: 3. The CDR3 spans 13 residues. The germline CDR1 and CDR2 sequences are SQVTM and ANQGSEA. The CDR3 sequence: CSVRTGLNTEAFF. The DNA of the CDR3 is TGCAGCGTCCGGACAGGGCTGAACACTGAAGCTTTCTTT.

This rearrangement joins TRBV4-3 to TRBJ1-1; the D gene is possibly TRBD1 (5 bases). Per the germline V gene, CDR1 is LGHNA and CDR2 is YSLEER. The CDR3 totals 14 residues. Trimming removed 2 bases at V and 11 bases at J, with 18 bases between. The CDR3 nucleotides read TGCGCCAGCAGCCAATCTAGAGGGGAGGCAGGGGCTTTCTTT. Translated, it gives CASSQSRGEAGAFF.

This clone came up a few times. This rearrangement joins TRBV19 to TRBJ2-7, with 13 positions matching TRBD2. Unmatched junction bases numbered 8, after V lost 5 bases and J lost 4 bases. The CDR3 is 16 amino acids. CDR1 LNHDA and CDR2 SQIVND come from the germline V gene (reference sequence). The CDR3 loop reads CASSAQRTSGRYEQYF. CDR3 nucleotide sequence: TGTGCCAGTAGTGCCCAGCGGACTAGCGGGAGATACGAGCAGTACTTC.

The chain has TRBV6-5 and TRBJ2-7; TRBD1 might be the D (6 bases). CDR1 and CDR2 (germline): MNHEY, SVGAGI. This CDR3 comprises 10 residues. The germline V and J ends were trimmed by 11 bases and 6 bases, with 11 bases remaining between them. The CDR3 region has the DNA TGTGCCTTCAGGGGCCTCGAGCAGTACTTC. This sequence encodes CAFRGLEQYF.

V usage is TRBV5-1 and J usage is TRBJ2-7; D may be TRBD1 (5 bases). The CDR3 sequence is 14 residues long. CDR1 SGHRS and CDR2 YFSETQ come from the germline V gene. The germline V and J ends were trimmed by 4 bases and 2 bases, with 13 bases remaining between them. This chain's CDR3 is CASSGGHLPYEQYF. The CDR3 DNA follows: TGCGCCAGCAGCGGCGGACACCTTCCCTACGAGCAGTACTTC.

This chain connects TRBV11-3 to TRBJ2-1; D is ambiguous. The V gene lost 5 bases and the J gene lost 8 bases, with 13 bases spanning the gap. Germline CDR1 reads SGHNT; CDR2 reads YENEEA. The CDR3 extends over 13 amino acids. As DNA, the CDR3 is TGTGCCAGCAGCACCGACAACCCCCATGAGCAGTTCTTC. Its protein is CASSTDNPHEQFF.

The chain has TRBV10-3 and TRBJ2-3; TRBD2 matches 11 bases. The germline CDR1 and CDR2 sequences are ENHRY and SYGVKD. The CDR3 consists of 15 residues. The V and J ends lost 5 bases and 2 bases, in that order; junction bases with no gene match: 3. CDR3 in amino acids: CAISMGLADTDTQYF. The CDR3 region has the DNA TGTGCCATCAGTATGGGACTAGCGGACACAGATACGCAGTATTTT.